Reported below is one TCR beta chain. A few counts support this clonotype. Its antigen remains undetermined. Base qualities are not at hand, and no much larger clone is one base apart. The source of the sample is a study of regulatory T cells in long-lasting Graves disease (dated by TCRdb to 2020 to 2023). The study in broad terms: Patients with newly diagnosed Graves' disease had been on antithyroid drugs for under 3 months. Persistent Graves' disease patients were compared with newly diagnosed Graves' disease patients by peripheral blood TCR sequencing and RNA sequencing. The study was registered as a clinical trial and conducted in China. TCR sequencing covered some 13 persistent and roughly 20 newly diagnosed Graves' disease patients, around 33 samples in total.

Spanning cysteine to phenylalanine, the CDR3 consists of 15 amino acids. Only the CDR3 portion is preserved as DNA: 45 bases, with reading frame beginning at the first base. Deletion took 0 bases off V and 5 bases off J, with a span of 14 bases between the germline ends. The germline V gene (reference sequence) specifies DFQATT as CDR1 and SNEGSKA as CDR2. The library was prepared using multiplex PCR. Reads for this sample came from an Illumina HiSeq 4000. TCR beta libraries were built with iRepertoire HTBI primers and Arm-PCR amplification of CDR3 regions. PCR products were gel purified before sequencing. The authors processed their data as follows. Across samples, some 62 TRBV and 15 or so TRBJ segments were identified and used for gene usage analysis of CDR3 amino acid clonotypes. COPE and FqMerger were used to merge the filtered high-quality paired reads into contigs. BLAST was used to align contigs to IMGT TRBV, TRBD and TRBJ reference genes, with CDR3 defined following IMGT. Any clonotype with a frequency above 0.1% was classified as a highly expanded clone. Shannon entropy was used to measure repertoire diversity, and the Gini coefficient was used to measure V-J evenness. A clonotype was considered public if more than one individual shared it. The public reads were run again by TCRdb, first through fastp at Q25 and then through MiXCR, and only productive beta chains were kept. Each entry is one CDR3 protein sequence, shown with its most common DNA and genes. The V and J calls here are based on TCRdb, not the publication. This sample comprises 350,000 to 550,000 distinct CDR3 sequences, around 15% of them detected only once. The top ten constitute roughly 15% of the sample.

What this sample's time point label stands for: newly diagnosed GD, antithyroid drugs for less than 3 months. For both TCR sequencing and RNA sequencing, RNA was extracted from PBMCs using TRIzol. The diagnosis of Graves' disease was made according to American Thyroid Association guidelines. Recruitment of patients was carried out at an endocrinology department in Xi'an, China. Each patient gave 9 to 10 milliliters of peripheral blood, collected in an EDTA anticoagulant tube. Ficoll Paque Plus density gradient separation was used to isolate PBMCs, and no further T cell sorting was performed. An Agilent 2100 Bioanalyzer and agarose gel were used to check RNA quality, while a NanoDrop 2000 measured RNA concentration. Overall results and qualifications from the work: Persistent patients shared more public clonotypes among themselves (under 3,000) than newly diagnosed patients did (approximately 970). Only peripheral blood was studied, because thyroid tissue, the primary lesion, was inaccessible. Persistent Graves' disease patients showed lower TCR Shannon entropy and fewer highly expanded clones than newly diagnosed patients, suggesting clonal expansion. Sequencing and analysis were limited to the TCR beta chain. Preferential use of TRBV28, TRBJ1-2 and TRBJ2-5 was observed in persistent disease, whereas TRBV20-1 and TRBJ2-1 were favored in newly diagnosed disease. The authors noted that the small sample size was a limitation that may lower accuracy.

These data were also reused for a study on T cells in Graves' hyperthyroidism and ophthalmopathy. As described in the second report: Stable Graves' hyperthyroidism was defined as no progression to ophthalmopathy during 18 months of follow-up. Hyperthyroidism patients were newly diagnosed, had a disease duration of under 2 months, and were aged 18 to 65 years. The study excluded patients with uncontrolled infections, other autoimmune diseases, pregnancy or lactation. Diagnoses were established on the basis of clinical symptoms, serum thyroxine and TRAb, thyroid ultrasound, and orbital computed tomography. A first-round RT-PCR of the TCR CDR3 used the HTBI primer set with the Qiagen OneStep RT-PCR kit. Blood samples also contained most of the expanded thyroid clonotypes (frequency above 0.001), which suggests that blood repertoires may reflect thyroid immune responses. A 13 V-J signature model separated ophthalmopathy from stable hyperthyroidism, with 87.88% sensitivity and about 81% specificity in cross-validation and 80%/75% in testing. In validation, the model predicted progression to ophthalmopathy with 65% to 71% sensitivity and about 72% specificity, a median of about 6.7 months before onset. TCR V-J signatures able to tell the groups apart were searched for in a discovery cohort of more than 90 patients, of whom more than 40 had Graves' ophthalmopathy and around 57 had stable Graves' hyperthyroidism. Whether ophthalmopathy could be predicted prospectively was tested in an independent validation cohort made up of fewer than 20 hyperthyroidism patients plus 17 patients who later progressed to ophthalmopathy. The 75 to 100 discovery patients were divided at random into training and test sets in a 7:3 ratio. Thyroid tissue and blood T-cell repertoires from over 5 Graves' hyperthyroidism patients were also compared in the study. After sampling, hyperthyroidism patients received methimazole starting at 30 mg daily, and ophthalmopathy patients received high-dose intravenous methylprednisolone. A second multiplex PCR round built the libraries, followed by size selection and purification. The libraries were sequenced on an Illumina HiSeq2000 using paired-end 100 bp reads. SOAPnuke was used to process the raw data, removing reads that contained adapters or uncalled bases, had a mean Phred below 15, or lacked an exact match to the constant primer or identifier. COPE v1.2.5 was used to merge the high-quality paired reads, and each unique nucleotide sequence was defined as a clonotype. MiTCR v1.1 was used to align the clonotypes against IMGT TRBV, TRBD and TRBJ reference segments. The analysis included only V-J combinations with a frequency above 0.0001, which together covered around 99% of the repertoires. The TCS score was defined as the ratio of F50 (clonal expansion) to E x V (chaos), calculated using BLOSUM62-based TCRdist between CDR3 peptides within each V-J. Welch's t-statistics and random forest reduced around 520 V-J features to roughly 13, which were used in a naive Bayes classifier (R e1071). Sample size was not statistically predetermined, and blinding of investigators to group allocation was not performed. TCR Vbeta CDR3 sequencing of 120 to 150 peripheral blood samples (under 45 ophthalmopathy, around 80 hyperthyroidism and roughly 17 progressor patients) is reported in the paper.

The sequencing used peripheral blood mononuclear cells (PBMCs), collected at new diagnosis, from a patient treated with antithyroid drugs. The chain joins TRBV20-1 to TRBJ1-5, with no confidently assigned D gene. The source is a woman aged 45-65 years with Graves disease. Donor details come from another sample of the same person, matched by shared clones. The CDR3 loop reads CSARDLEDGYQPQHF. The sequence in DNA is TGCAGTGCTAGAGATCTGGAGGACGGGTATCAGCCCCAGCATTTT.